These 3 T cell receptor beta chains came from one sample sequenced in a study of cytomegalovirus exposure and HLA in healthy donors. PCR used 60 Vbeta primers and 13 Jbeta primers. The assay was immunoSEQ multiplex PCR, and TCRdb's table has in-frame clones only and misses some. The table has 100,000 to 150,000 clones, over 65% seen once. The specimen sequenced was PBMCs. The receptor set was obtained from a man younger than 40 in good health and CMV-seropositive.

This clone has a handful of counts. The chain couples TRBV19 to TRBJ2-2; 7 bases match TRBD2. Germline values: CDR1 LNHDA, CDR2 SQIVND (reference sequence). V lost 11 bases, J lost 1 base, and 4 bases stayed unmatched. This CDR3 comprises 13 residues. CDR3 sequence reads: CAGGGRNTGELFF. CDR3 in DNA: TGTGCCGGCGGCGGGAGGAACACCGGGGAGCTGTTTTTT.

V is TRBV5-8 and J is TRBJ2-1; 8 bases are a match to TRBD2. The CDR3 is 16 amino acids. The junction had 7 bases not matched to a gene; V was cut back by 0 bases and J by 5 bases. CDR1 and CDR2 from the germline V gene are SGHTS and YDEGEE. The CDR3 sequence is CASSLVAGSWDNEQFF. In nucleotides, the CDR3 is TGTGCCAGCAGCTTGGTAGCGGGGAGTTGGGACAATGAGCAGTTCTTC.

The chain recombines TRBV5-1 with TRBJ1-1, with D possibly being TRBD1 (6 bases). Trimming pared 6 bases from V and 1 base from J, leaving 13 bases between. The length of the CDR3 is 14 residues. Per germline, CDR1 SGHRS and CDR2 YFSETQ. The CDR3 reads CASTPGTSNTEAFF. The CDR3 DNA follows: TGCGCCAGCACCCCGGGGACATCGAACACTGAAGCTTTCTTT.